The 16 T cell receptor beta chains below all came from one sample that was sequenced in a study of T-cell reconstitution after alpha-beta-depleted transplantation in children. Unique molecular identifiers were incorporated during preparation of the TCRbeta library. TCRdb passed the PCR reads through MiXCR, listing each CDR3 protein once. The sample contains around 200,000 distinct CDR3 sequences, 8% to 10% of which appear only once. The specimen comprised PBMCs from the stem cell graft donor, sampled from the stem cell graft. The origin of the receptors is a human donor who donated a stem cell graft to a child with acute lymphoblastic leukemia.

This clonotype has a handful of counts. V gene TRBV15 combines with J gene TRBJ2-1; TRBD1 aligns across 7 bases. CDR1 and CDR2 (germline): LNHNV, YYDKDF (reference sequence). The CDR3 totals 15 residues. V shed 4 bases, J shed 2 bases, and the junction held 5 bases outside the gene matches. CDR3 nucleotides: TGTGCCACCAGCAAAAACAGGGGAACCTACAATGAGCAGTTCTTC. This codes for CATSKNRGTYNEQFF. The whole variable domain, filled in from reference TRBV15 and TRBJ2-1, reads DAMVIQNPRYQVTQFGKPVTLSCSQTLNHNVMYWYQQKSSQAPKLLFHYYDKDFNNEADTPDNFQSRRPNTSFCFLDIRSPGLGDTAMYLCATSKNRGTYNEQFFGPGTRLTVL.

The rearrangement links TRBV9 to TRBJ1-1, with a tentative D call TRBD1 (5 bases). The V gene's germline CDR1 is SGDLS and CDR2 YYNGEE. The CDR3 spans 15 residues. V was clipped by 3 bases and J by 3 bases, with 15 bases between them. CDR3 in DNA: TGTGCCAGCAGCGCCCCGATCCAGGGAGACACTGAAGCTTTCTTT. This gives the protein CASSAPIQGDTEAFF.

This clonotype was observed a handful of times. V is TRBV3-1 and J is TRBJ2-3, with D perhaps matching TRBD2 (6 bases). This CDR3 has 17 amino acids. V lost 2 bases to trimming and J lost 4 bases, with 19 bases between them. Germline V gene data show CDR1 as LGHDT and CDR2 as YNNKEL (reference sequence). CDR3 bases: TGTGCCAGCAGCCAACTCTCCGGGGGTTCAATCGCAGATACGCAGTATTTT. It encodes CASSQLSGGSIADTQYF.

In its sample, this clonotype was seen a few times. The chain carries TRBV20-1 and TRBJ2-1, with 9 positions matching TRBD2. Per germline, CDR1 DFQATT and CDR2 SNEGSKA (reference sequence). This CDR3 region has 15 residues. V lost 6 bases to trimming and J lost 5 bases; unmatched junction nucleotides: 11. In DNA form, the CDR3 reads TGCAGTGCCACTCTCGGGGCTAGCGGGAACAATGAGCAGTTCTTC. This sequence encodes CSATLGASGNNEQFF.

A few counts support this clonotype. The rearrangement links TRBV19 to TRBJ1-2, with D possibly matching TRBD1 (5 bases). This CDR3 has 15 residues. The germline CDR1 and CDR2 sequences are LNHDA and SQIVND (reference sequence). Trimming took 0 bases from V and 2 from J, leaving 10 bases between them. CDR3 coding DNA: TGTGCCAGTAGTATAGATGTCCAGGGCAACTATGGCTACACCTTC. It is translated as CASSIDVQGNYGYTF.

This clonotype was seen more than once but under ten times. The chain uses TRBV29-1 and TRBJ1-1; 8 bases align to TRBD1. The CDR3 has 16 amino acids. Germline V lookup: CDR1 SQVTM, CDR2 ANQGSEA. V was clipped by 3 bases and J by 1 base; unmatched bases: 10. In nucleotides, the CDR3 is TGCAGCGTTGATCAGGGGGCTATCGTGCGGAACACTGAAGCTTTCTTT. Its protein is CSVDQGAIVRNTEAFF.

This clonotype was counted between two and nine times. The J gene is TRBJ2-3, the V gene TRBV10-3; TRBD2 aligns across 7 bases. This CDR3 is 15 amino acids long. V dropped 6 bases and J dropped 4; count of bases not matched to a gene: 10. The germline V gene encodes CDR1 ENHRY and CDR2 SYGVKD. The CDR3 loop is CAIRDRGEEADTQYF. In nucleotides, the CDR3 is TGTGCCATCAGGGACCGGGGGGAAGAAGCAGATACGCAGTATTTT.

The chain has TRBV27 and TRBJ2-3; D might be TRBD2 (5 bases). CDR1 is MNHEY and CDR2 is SMNVEV in the germline V gene (reference sequence). CDR3 length: 16 amino acids. The V end was cut by 5 bases, the J end by 1 base, with 16 bases between. The CDR3 here is CASSLIRQRGTDTQYF. Written as DNA, the CDR3 is TGTGCCAGCAGTCTAATTCGGCAGAGGGGCACAGATACGCAGTATTTT.

This clonotype has only a few counts. The rearrangement uses TRBV12-3 or TRBV12-4 and TRBJ2-1, with a possible D match to TRBD1 (6 bases). The CDR3 runs to 15 residues. V was clipped by 5 bases and J by 4 bases, with 15 bases between them. CDR3 bases: TGTGCCAGCAGTCAACGACAGGAGCGTTACAATGAGCAGTTCTTC. This codes for CASSQRQERYNEQFF.

This clonotype has ten or more counts. CDR3 sequence: CASSYSRQGSYEQYF. CDR3 nucleotide sequence: TGTGCCAGCAGTTACTCGCGGCAGGGAAGCTACGAGCAGTACTTC. This rearrangement joins TRBV6-2 or TRBV6-3 to TRBJ2-7; D perhaps matches TRBD1 (5 bases). V dropped 0 bases and J dropped 3 bases, with 12 bases sitting between them. The germline CDR1 and CDR2 sequences are MNHEY and SVGEGT. The CDR3 loop spans 15 amino acids.

There are a few counts of this clonotype. CDR3 bases: TGTGCCAGCAGCTTATACGGGGGAGGCAGCACAGATACGCAGTATTTT. Translated: CASSLYGGGSTDTQYF. V and J are TRBV7-6 and TRBJ2-3; D might be TRBD2 (6 bases). Trimming stripped 2 bases from V and 0 bases from J, with 12 bases between. This CDR3 spans 16 amino acids. Germline loops: CDR1 SGHVS, CDR2 FNYEAQ.

The chain links TRBV29-1 to TRBJ1-6, with D tentatively TRBD1 (6 bases). V lost 4 bases and J lost 7, with 11 bases in between. Looked up from germline, CDR1 is SQVTM and CDR2 is ANQGSEA. The CDR3 is 13 residues long. The CDR3 coding sequence is TGCAGCGTTGGTCAGGGGAGAAATTCACCCCTCCACTTT. Translating it yields CSVGQGRNSPLHF.

The chain couples TRBV3-1 to TRBJ2-3, with 9 bases lining up with TRBD2. J lost 5 bases, V lost 4 bases, and 7 bases had no gene match. CDR3 length: 15 amino acids. Germline V gene data show CDR1 as LGHDT and CDR2 as YNNKEL (reference sequence). Written as DNA, the CDR3 is TGTGCCAGCAGCCTTAGGGGCGGGGGGGTAGATACGCAGTATTTT. Amino acid sequence: CASSLRGGGVDTQYF.

This clonotype has a handful of counts. This chain connects TRBV29-1 to TRBJ2-3, with D uncertain. Trimming stripped 7 bases from V and 5 bases from J, with 7 bases between. Germline V lookup: CDR1 SQVTM, CDR2 ANQGSEA. The CDR3 is 10 residues long. Written as DNA, the CDR3 is TGCAGCGGGTTTCAAGATACGCAGTATTTT. It yields the protein CSGFQDTQYF.

This clonotype has only a few counts. The V call is TRBV12-3 or TRBV12-4, the J call TRBJ1-1; D is unresolved. This CDR3 contains 12 residues. Trimming pared 4 bases from V and 2 bases from J, leaving 5 bases between. The CDR3 DNA follows: TGTGCCAGCAGTTCGGATAACACTGAAGCTTTCTTT. Its protein is CASSSDNTEAFF.

The rearrangement links TRBV7-2 to TRBJ2-3, with D possibly being TRBD1 or TRBD2 (8 bases each). Germline V lookup: CDR1 SGHTA, CDR2 FQGNSA. Trimming removed 1 base at V and 7 bases at J, with 27 bases between. The CDR3 spans 19 residues. As DNA, the CDR3 is TGTGCCAGCAGCTTAGGGCCAGGGGGCGGGAGTCGGGGGGGCCATACGCAGTATTTT. Its translation: CASSLGPGGGSRGGHTQYF.